These 23 T cell receptor beta chains came from one sample sequenced in a study of cytomegalovirus exposure and HLA in healthy donors. With 60 Vbeta and 13 Jbeta primers, the PCR was carried out. The table came from immunoSEQ multiplex PCR; TCRdb's copy has only in-frame clones and leaves some out. The sample holds fewer than 200,000 clones, over 65% seen once. What was sequenced was PBMCs. The receptor set was obtained from a woman between 25 and 40 years old in good health and CMV-seronegative.

This chain links TRBV7-8 with TRBJ1-2, with D possibly being TRBD1 (5 bases). The ends were cut back, 2 bases at V and 8 bases at J, with 15 bases in the middle. Per germline, CDR1 SGHVS and CDR2 FQNEAQ. This CDR3 spans 14 amino acids. CDR3 DNA: TGTGCCAGCAGCTTACCCGACAGATCAGGGGGCTACACCTTC. Residues: CASSLPDRSGGYTF.

This chain links TRBV7-2 with TRBJ2-1; 7 bases map to TRBD2. The germline V gene encodes CDR1 SGHTA and CDR2 FQGNSA. J lost 7 bases, V lost 1 base, and 4 bases had no gene match. This CDR3 contains 14 residues. The CDR3 DNA is TGTGCCAGCAGCTTAGGGGGGGGTTTGAATGAGCAGTTCTTC. This encodes CASSLGGGLNEQFF.

The gene calls are TRBV6-1 and TRBJ1-2; 8 positions agree with TRBD1. Trimming at V came to 5 bases and at J to 2 bases, leaving 4 bases not matched to a gene. Per the germline V gene, CDR1 is MNHNS and CDR2 is SASEGT. The CDR3 is made up of 14 amino acids. The CDR3: CASSNWDRNYGYTF. CDR3 nucleotides: TGTGCCAGCAGTAACTGGGACAGGAACTATGGCTACACCTTC.

This chain's CDR3 is CASSADRGPGNEKLFF. CDR3 in DNA: TGCGCCAGCAGCGCAGACAGGGGGCCTGGTAATGAAAAACTGTTTTTT. This rearrangement joins TRBV5-1 to TRBJ1-4, with TRBD1 matching 10 bases. J lost 4 bases, V lost 4 bases, and 7 bases had no gene match. The V gene's germline CDR1 is SGHRS and CDR2 YFSETQ. The CDR3 is made up of 16 amino acids.

Only one count was recorded for this clone. This chain links TRBV4-2 with TRBJ1-1; 10 nucleotides line up with TRBD1. Germline trimming cut 3 bases from V and 1 base from J; bases unmatched to any gene: 8. The CDR3 spans 17 residues. Germline CDR1 is LGHNA and CDR2 is YNFKEQ. The CDR3 spells CASSHGQGGTQNTEAFF. The CDR3 DNA is TGTGCCAGCAGCCACGGACAGGGGGGTACGCAGAACACTGAAGCTTTCTTT.

The V gene is TRBV15, the J gene TRBJ1-4, with D perhaps TRBD1 (5 bases). Germline CDR1 LNHNV, CDR2 YYDKDF (reference sequence). The CDR3 runs to 13 residues. Trimming shortened V by 3 bases and J by 5 bases, and 7 bases separated the two germline ends. Here the CDR3 reads CATSRTANEKLFF. CDR3 in DNA: TGTGCCACCAGCAGGACAGCGAATGAAAAACTGTTTTTT.

This clone was counted between two and nine times. This chain links TRBV15 with TRBJ1-4; 8 nucleotides agree with TRBD1. Trimming cost V 5 bases and J 4 bases; bases outside gene matches: 3. From germline, CDR1 is LNHNV and CDR2 YYDKDF (reference sequence). CDR3 length: 14 amino acids. CDR3 DNA: TGTGCCACCAGCGTTGGACAGGGTAATGAAAAACTGTTTTTT. Its protein is CATSVGQGNEKLFF.

The J gene is TRBJ1-1, the V gene TRBV30, with 9 bases identical to TRBD1. Germline V lookup: CDR1 GTSNPN, CDR2 SVGIG (reference sequence). After removal of 1 base from V and 4 bases from J, the junction contained 4 bases not matched to a gene. The CDR3 is 14 amino acids. Here the CDR3 DNA reads TGTGCCTGGAGTGACAGGGGGCGCCTCACTGAAGCTTTCTTT. Translating it yields CAWSDRGRLTEAFF.

This sequence joins TRBV5-1 and TRBJ2-7; D is undetermined. This CDR3 contains 11 residues. The germline V gene has CDR1 SGHRS and CDR2 YFSETQ. The V and J ends lost 7 bases and 3 bases respectively, with 8 bases between them. The CDR3 sequence: CASGHGYEQYF. The CDR3 DNA is TGCGCCAGCGGCCATGGCTACGAGCAGTACTTC.

The V call is TRBV2, the J call TRBJ1-5; 8 bases line up with TRBD1. The CDR3 sequence is 13 residues long. Germline loops: CDR1 SNHLY, CDR2 FYNNEI. With V trimmed by 4 bases and J by 5 bases, 1 base remained unmatched. The CDR3 loop is CASSGQGHQPQHF. CDR3 nucleotide sequence: TGTGCCAGCAGTGGACAGGGGCATCAGCCCCAGCATTTT.

The gene calls are TRBV7-2 and TRBJ2-1; TRBD2 agrees at 7 bases. V lost 5 bases, J lost 7 bases, and 11 bases stayed unmatched. Germline V gene sequence: CDR1 SGHTA, CDR2 FQGNSA. The CDR3 has 15 residues. The CDR3 is CASSPFVQRGNEQFF. The CDR3 coding sequence is TGTGCCAGCAGCCCGTTTGTCCAGCGGGGAAATGAGCAGTTCTTC.

The rearrangement uses TRBV19 and TRBJ1-5; a weak D match, TRBD1 (5 bases). V shed 3 bases and J shed 0 bases, with 9 bases lying between them. Germline CDR1 LNHDA, CDR2 SQIVND (reference sequence). The CDR3 sequence is 15 residues long. CDR3 sequence: CASSMTANSNQPQHF. The CDR3 nucleotides read TGTGCCAGTAGTATGACAGCTAATAGCAATCAGCCCCAGCATTTT.

This chain links TRBV7-9 with TRBJ1-2; TRBD1 aligns across 7 bases. The ends lost 5 bases at V and 4 bases at J; junction bases unmatched: 7. The CDR3 sequence is 14 residues long. The germline V gene encodes CDR1 SEHNR and CDR2 FQNEAQ (reference sequence). The CDR3: CASSRGTVTYGYTF. CDR3 bases: TGTGCCAGCAGCCGAGGGACAGTGACCTATGGCTACACCTTC.

Only one count was recorded for this clone. The V and J genes are TRBV5-1 and TRBJ2-2; 8 nucleotides align to TRBD1. J lost 6 bases, V lost 4 bases, and 2 bases had no gene match. Looked up from germline, CDR1 is SGHRS and CDR2 is YFSETQ. There are 13 residues in the CDR3. The chain's CDR3 is CASSPTGAGELFF. The DNA of the CDR3 is TGCGCCAGCAGCCCGACAGGGGCCGGGGAGCTGTTTTTT. The whole variable domain, filled in from reference TRBV5-1 and TRBJ2-2, reads KAGVTQTPRYLIKTRGQQVTLSCSPISGHRSVSWYQQTPGQGLQFLFEYFSETQRNKGNFPGRFSGRQFSNSRSEMNVSTLELGDSALYLCASSPTGAGELFFGEGSRLTVL.

This clone was detected a few times. V gene TRBV6-6 combines with J gene TRBJ2-2; D perhaps matches TRBD1 (6 bases). Trimming took off 6 bases at V and 0 bases at J, with 14 bases between the two ends. Germline values: CDR1 MNHNY, CDR2 SVGAGI (reference sequence). The CDR3 sequence is 16 residues long. CDR3 in amino acids: CASSPQGSANTGELFF. The CDR3 nucleotides are TGTGCCAGCAGCCCCCAGGGGTCCGCGAACACCGGGGAGCTGTTTTTT.

The rearrangement uses TRBV19 and TRBJ1-1; 8 positions match TRBD1. The J segment lost 0 bases and the V segment lost 3 bases, leaving 3 bases of the junction unmatched. Germline assignment: CDR1 LNHDA and CDR2 SQIVND (reference sequence). The CDR3 is made up of 15 amino acids. The CDR3: CASSMAGGLNTEAFF. CDR3 DNA sequence: TGTGCCAGTAGTATGGCAGGGGGCCTGAACACTGAAGCTTTCTTT.

This rearrangement joins TRBV7-9 to TRBJ1-5; no definite D call. CDR1 SEHNR and CDR2 FQNEAQ come from the germline V gene (reference sequence). The CDR3 spans 19 residues. V gave up 0 bases and J gave up 6 bases, with 24 bases separating them. CDR3 bases: TGTGCCAGCAGCTTAGCAGACCGGGCAGGAGGAGAGATGGGTCAGCCCCAGCATTTT. It translates to CASSLADRAGGEMGQPQHF.

CDR3: CASSLPGRGLAYEQYF. The CDR3 DNA reads as TGTGCCAGCAGCTTACCCGGCAGGGGGCTAGCCTACGAGCAGTACTTC. The chain carries TRBV7-9 and TRBJ2-7; 8 nucleotides line up with TRBD1. This CDR3 comprises 16 residues. Germline V gene data show CDR1 as SEHNR and CDR2 as FQNEAQ (reference sequence). The junction had 8 bases not matched to a gene; V was cut back by 2 bases and J by 2 bases.

J is TRBJ1-2 and V is TRBV6-5; D unresolved. The CDR3 covers 14 residues. V dropped 0 bases and J dropped 4 bases, with 9 bases sitting between them. Germline-derived CDR1 and CDR2 are MNHEY and SVGAGI. The chain's CDR3 is CASSYSGPPYGYTF. Here the CDR3 DNA reads TGTGCCAGCAGTTACTCGGGCCCACCCTATGGCTACACCTTC.

This clone has a single count. V gene TRBV7-9 combines with J gene TRBJ1-5; 10 bases match TRBD1. V shed 5 bases and J 3 bases; nucleotides not matched to a gene: 7. Looked up from germline, CDR1 is SEHNR and CDR2 is FQNEAQ (reference sequence). This CDR3 has 16 residues. In DNA, the CDR3 is TGTGCCAGCAGCCCGGGACAGGGGATTTTCAATCAGCCCCAGCATTTT. This translates into CASSPGQGIFNQPQHF.

This clone appeared a few times. The chain couples TRBV9 to TRBJ2-7, with 10 bases identical to TRBD2. CDR3 size: 15 residues. J gave up 4 bases and V 2 bases, and 6 bases lay outside the gene matches. CDR1 and CDR2 (germline): SGDLS, YYNGEE. The CDR3: CASSVGPGLAYEQYF. The DNA of the CDR3 is TGTGCCAGCAGCGTGGGTCCGGGACTAGCGTACGAGCAGTACTTC.

The genes are TRBV28 and TRBJ2-1, with 12 nucleotides matching TRBD2. Germline CDR1 reads MDHEN; CDR2 reads SYDVKM. Losses at the gene ends were 2 bases for V and 8 bases for J; bases not matched to a gene: 7. This CDR3 has 16 amino acids. The CDR3 region is CASSLPGTSGRHEQFF. The CDR3 region has the DNA TGTGCCAGCAGTTTACCTGGGACTAGCGGGCGGCATGAGCAGTTCTTC.

The chain couples TRBV7-9 to TRBJ2-7, with 13 bases lining up with TRBD2. The CDR3 has 17 residues. The V segment lost 0 bases and the J segment 6 bases; nucleotides outside the gene matches: 8. Germline CDR1 and CDR2: SEHNR and FQNEAQ (reference sequence). CDR3 amino acids: CASSLAGLAGAPGEQYF. The CDR3 DNA follows: TGTGCCAGCAGCTTAGCTGGACTAGCGGGAGCCCCGGGCGAGCAGTACTTC.